This T cell receptor (beta chain) was identified during a study of T cell changes during pregnancy in multiple sclerosis. Some clones are missing from TCRdb's copy, which holds only in-frame ones; the method was immunoSEQ multiplex PCR. This sample has tens of thousands of clones, with about 92% found just once. This CDR3 has 13 residues. Trimming shortened V by 8 bases and J by 3 bases, and 14 bases separated the two germline ends. The V gene's germline CDR1 is LNHDA and CDR2 SQIVND (reference sequence). The chain uses TRBV19 and TRBJ2-7, with D maybe TRBD1 (6 bases). Sequenced material: peripheral blood, taken after pregnancy. The source is a female donor with multiple sclerosis, enrolled in a pregnancy study. The CDR3 loop reads CASRGRGSYEQYF. The CDR3 nucleotides read TGTGCCAGTCGCGGCAGGGGTAGCTACGAGCAGTACTTC. Variable domain in full (rest from reference TRBV19 and TRBJ2-7): DGGITQSPKYLFRKEGQNVTLSCEQNLNHDAMYWYRQDPGQGLRLIYYSQIVNDFQKGDIAEGYSVSREKKESFPLTVTSAQKNPTAFYLCASRGRGSYEQYFGPGTRLTVT.